The clone carrying this T cell receptor (beta chain) was recorded at least ten times. Antigen: not known. The source of the sample is a study of Graves' ophthalmopathy and Graves' hyperthyroidism. Turning to the study itself: Ophthalmopathy absent within 18 months of follow-up marked hyperthyroidism as stable. Study conclusions and caveats: Most thyroid clonotypes expanded beyond 0.001 frequency were also found in blood.

The study amplified TCR beta CDR3 regions using RNA transcripts. Second-round multiplex PCR came after a first-round RT-PCR that employed HTBI primers. TCRdb called the multiplex PCR reads again in MiXCR, with one record for every CDR3 protein. The sample yields 900,000 to 1,200,000 distinct CDR3 sequences, 36% seen once. With 2 bases removed from V and 9 bases from J, the gap between germline ends came to 7 bases. CDR1 and CDR2 from the germline V gene are MGHDK and SYGVNS. The CDR3 sequence is 11 residues long. This rearrangement joins TRBV25-1 to TRBJ2-5; a possible D gene is TRBD2 (5 bases). Source material: peripheral blood or thyroid tissue (not recorded which). The TCR comes from an adult man with Graves' hyperthyroidism. Here the CDR3 reads CASSEGEPQYF. In nucleotides, the CDR3 is TGTGCCAGCAGTGAAGGGGAGCCCCAGTACTTC.